What follows are 23 T cell receptor beta chains derived from one specimen sequenced in a study of CD8 T cells in ankylosing spondylitis. Study-wide points: What appeared characteristic of ankylosing spondylitis blood was a TCR beta motif of under 10 highly homologous variants.

These receptors have no identified antigens. TCRdb used MiXCR to reprocess the 5' RACE reads, holding one entry per CDR3 protein. The sample records some 85,000 distinct CDR3 sequences, around 8.3% being singletons. Sequencing input: blood, either unsorted or a sorted T cell fraction (not recorded which). These receptors were obtained from a male donor with ankylosing spondylitis.

This clonotype showed up many times. J is TRBJ2-1 and V is TRBV7-9; TRBD1 might be the D (5 bases). There are 15 residues in the CDR3. Germline values: CDR1 SEHNR, CDR2 FQNEAQ (reference sequence). V was pared by 4 bases and J by 8 bases, with 18 bases between. The DNA of the CDR3 is TGTGCCAGCAGCTCCGTCCAGGCCAGGGATGATGAGCAGTTCTTC. Protein product: CASSSVQARDDEQFF.

This clonotype was counted at least ten times. The CDR3 sequence: CASTNTGELFF. CDR3 nucleotides: TGTGCCAGCACGAACACCGGGGAGCTGTTTTTT. This chain connects TRBV7-8 to TRBJ2-2; D call uncertain. Germline V gene sequence: CDR1 SGHVS, CDR2 FQNEAQ. The V end was cut by 7 bases, the J end by 0 bases, with 0 bases between. The CDR3 spans 11 residues. Drawing the rest from reference TRBV7-8 and TRBJ2-2, the complete variable domain is GAGVSQSPRYKVAKRGQDVALRCDPISGHVSLFWYQQALGQGPEFLTYFQNEAQLDKSGLPSDRFFAERPEGSVSTLKIQRTQQEDSAVYLCASTNTGELFFGEGSRLTVL.

The chain employs TRBV27 and TRBJ2-7; D uncertain. This CDR3 has 12 residues. Germline values: CDR1 MNHEY, CDR2 SMNVEV (reference sequence). Trimming pared 2 bases from V and 0 bases from J, leaving 2 bases between. The CDR3 region has the DNA TGTGCCAGCAGTTTAATCTCCTACGAGCAGTACTTC. The encoded protein is CASSLISYEQYF.

Note on this clonotype: This may be a read error: a much more frequent sequence differs by one nucleotide. The J gene is TRBJ1-1, the V gene TRBV6-1; TRBD1 might be the D (5 bases). Germline V gene lookup returns CDR1 MNHNS and CDR2 SASEGT. The CDR3 has 15 amino acids. CDR3: CASSEASGAASEGFF. In DNA form, the CDR3 reads TGTGCCAGCAGTGAAGCGAGCGGGGCCGCATCTGAAGGTTTCTTT.

This clonotype was found many times. J is TRBJ1-6 and V is TRBV3-1; 7 positions match TRBD1. Germline assignment: CDR1 LGHDT and CDR2 YNNKEL (reference sequence). This CDR3 region has 19 residues. The trim removed 0 bases at V and 4 bases at J, leaving 12 bases unmatched. DNA for the CDR3: TGTGCCAGCAGCCAAGATGCGGGACAGTATTCCGATTATAATTCACCCCTCCACTTT. Translating gives CASSQDAGQYSDYNSPLHF.

This clonotype was seen a handful of times. V gene TRBV21-1 combines with J gene TRBJ2-7; TRBD1, the D gene given by the table, was not confirmed from the DNA. TRBV21-1 is recorded as a pseudogene. The CDR3 spans 15 residues. The CDR3 nucleotides read TGTGCCAGCAGCAAAGGTCCCCAGAGCTCCTACGAGCAGTACGTC. Encoded protein: CASSKGPQSSYEQYV.

The table lists this clonotype with a count of one. J is TRBJ2-2 and V is TRBV2; 9 bases align to TRBD2. Germline-derived CDR1 and CDR2 are SNHLY and FYNNEI. The CDR3 length is 17 residues. V was clipped by 3 bases and J by 6 bases; unmatched bases: 11. The CDR3 bases are TGTGCCAGCAGTGAGGGGCTAGCGGGAAAGAATGCCGGGGAGCTGTTTTTT. This codes for CASSEGLAGKNAGELFF.

This clonotype was found a few times. This chain joins TRBV3-1 and TRBJ2-1; D not resolved. Germline CDR1 is LGHDT and CDR2 is YNNKEL (reference sequence). V lost 0 bases and J 0 bases, leaving 12 bases between the germline ends. The CDR3 has 17 amino acids. CDR3: CASSQDGRWSSYNEQFF. For the CDR3, the DNA is TGTGCCAGCAGCCAAGATGGCAGGTGGAGCTCCTACAATGAGCAGTTCTTC.

Many counts were recorded for this clonotype. This chain joins TRBV6-6 and TRBJ2-7; TRBD1 matches at 8 bases. Per the germline V gene, CDR1 is MNHNY and CDR2 is SVGAGI (reference sequence). Germline trimming cut 6 bases from V and 0 bases from J; bases unmatched to any gene: 1. The CDR3 extends over 13 amino acids. In DNA, the CDR3 is TGTGCCAGCAGCACAGGGGGCTCCTACGAGCAGTACTTC. Amino acid sequence: CASSTGGSYEQYF.

This clonotype was seen ten or more times. The chain has TRBV9 and TRBJ2-7; no reliable D call. Per germline, CDR1 SGDLS and CDR2 YYNGEE. The CDR3 covers 17 residues. Trimming left V 0 bases short and J 2 bases short, with 18 bases between. CDR3 region: CASSVASDPRPTYEQYF. CDR3 sequence (DNA): TGTGCCAGCAGCGTAGCCAGCGACCCTAGGCCAACCTACGAGCAGTACTTC.

This clonotype was detected only a few times. The gene calls are TRBV20-1 and TRBJ2-3; 8 nucleotides match TRBD2. The length of the CDR3 is 14 residues. The ends lost 8 bases at V and 3 bases at J; junction bases unmatched: 10. Germline V lookup: CDR1 DFQATT, CDR2 SNEGSKA (reference sequence). The CDR3 nucleotides are TGCAGTCGCCCGGGACTAGACACAACAGATACGCAGTATTTT. This gives the protein CSRPGLDTTDTQYF.

This clonotype was counted at least ten times. The genes are TRBV12-3 or TRBV12-4 and TRBJ2-2; no clear D gene. The V gene lost 7 bases and the J gene lost 6 bases, with 6 bases spanning the gap. The CDR3 covers 11 residues. The CDR3 protein is CASIWSGELFF. CDR3 bases: TGTGCCAGCATCTGGTCCGGGGAGCTGTTTTTT.

This clonotype was observed at least ten times. The chain combines TRBV3-1 with TRBJ1-1; no clear D. Germline V gene data show CDR1 as LGHDT and CDR2 as YNNKEL (reference sequence). The V end was cut by 2 bases, the J end by 0 bases, with 7 bases between. The CDR3 runs to 14 residues. CDR3 protein: CASSQTALNTEAFF. The CDR3 bases are TGTGCCAGCAGCCAAACAGCGTTGAACACTGAAGCTTTCTTT.

This clonotype was seen many times. The gene calls are TRBV20-1 and TRBJ2-1; D might be TRBD2 (6 bases). V shed 2 bases and J shed 3 bases, with 11 bases lying between them. Germline-derived CDR1 and CDR2 are DFQATT and SNEGSKA (reference sequence). This CDR3 has 14 residues. CDR3: CSARPGLGYNEQFF. In nucleotides, the CDR3 is TGCAGTGCTAGACCGGGACTGGGCTACAATGAGCAGTTCTTC.

This chain uses TRBV5-1 with TRBJ2-2, with D maybe TRBD1 (6 bases). The CDR3 is 12 amino acids. Germline V gene data show CDR1 as SGHRS and CDR2 as YFSETQ. V shed 10 bases and J shed 1 base, with 8 bases lying between them. CDR3 loop: CAFRGNTGELFF. As DNA, the CDR3 is TGCGCCTTCAGGGGGAACACCGGGGAGCTGTTTTTT. Looking up the rest from reference TRBV5-1 and TRBJ2-2 gives the full variable domain: KAGVTQTPRYLIKTRGQQVTLSCSPISGHRSVSWYQQTPGQGLQFLFEYFSETQRNKGNFPGRFSGRQFSNSRSEMNVSTLELGDSALYLCAFRGNTGELFFGEGSRLTVL.

Many counts were recorded for this clonotype. V is TRBV12-3 or TRBV12-4 and J is TRBJ2-7, with TRBD1 identical over 10 bases. V dropped 3 bases and J dropped 4; count of bases not matched to a gene: 18. This CDR3 region has 19 residues. CDR3 protein: CASSFWSGVRQGANYEQYF. The CDR3 DNA sequence: TGTGCCAGCAGTTTCTGGTCCGGTGTCCGACAGGGGGCGAATTACGAGCAGTACTTC.

This clonotype was found many times. The chain links TRBV5-6 to TRBJ2-1; no clear D gene. CDR1 and CDR2 (germline): SGHDT, YYEEEE. The CDR3 is 12 amino acids. Trimming removed 2 bases at V and 9 bases at J, with 9 bases between. CDR3 coding DNA: TGTGCCAGCAGCTTTTGGAATGGTGAGCAGTTCTTC. It codes for CASSFWNGEQFF. The full variable domain, in which reference TRBV5-6 and TRBJ2-1 provide the parts outside the CDR3, is DAGVTQSPTHLIKTRGQQVTLRCSPKSGHDTVSWYQQALGQGPQFIFQYYEEEERQRGNFPDRFSGHQFPNYSSELNVNALLLGDSALYLCASSFWNGEQFFGPGTRLTVL.

This sequence joins TRBV7-2 and TRBJ2-2; possible D gene TRBD2, 5 bases. V was pared by 3 bases and J by 7 bases, with 12 bases between. There are 14 residues in the CDR3. Germline CDR1 is SGHTA and CDR2 is FQGNSA. The CDR3, as DNA: TGTGCCAGCAGCTTGGTTTCTAGCAGCGGGGAGCTGTTTTTT. Residues: CASSLVSSSGELFF.

This clonotype has only a few counts. The J gene is TRBJ1-4, the V gene TRBV7-9; tentatively, D is TRBD1 (5 bases). The CDR3 is 14 residues long. Germline V lookup: CDR1 SEHNR, CDR2 FQNEAQ (reference sequence). V lost 10 bases and J lost 2, with 14 bases in between. CDR3 amino acids: CATKKDITNEKLFF. The DNA of the CDR3 is TGTGCCACCAAAAAGGACATCACTAATGAAAAACTGTTTTTT.

This clonotype was picked up a small number of times. The chain uses TRBV6-1 and TRBJ2-1, with 7 bases aligning to TRBD2. Trimming took 3 bases from V and 6 from J; bases not matched to a gene: 8. The CDR3 loop spans 15 amino acids. Germline V gene sequence: CDR1 MNHNS, CDR2 SASEGT. The CDR3 DNA reads as TGTGCCAGCAGTGATTGGCTAGCGGTTCGCAATGAGCAGTTCTTC. It translates to CASSDWLAVRNEQFF.

This clonotype has just a few counts. This chain uses TRBV9 with TRBJ1-1; no clear D gene. This CDR3 has 14 amino acids. The germline V gene has CDR1 SGDLS and CDR2 YYNGEE. Trimming pared 4 bases from V and 1 base from J, leaving 11 bases between. The CDR3: CASSPSAQNTEAFF. In DNA form, the CDR3 reads TGTGCCAGCAGCCCTTCAGCGCAGAACACTGAAGCTTTCTTT. Full variable domain (outside the CDR3, taken from reference TRBV9 and TRBJ1-1): DSGVTQTPKHLITATGQRVTLRCSPRSGDLSVYWYQQSLDQGLQFLIQYYNGEERAKGNILERFSAQQFPDLHSELNLSSLELGDSALYFCASSPSAQNTEAFFGQGTRLTVV.

The sample holds many counts of this clonotype. The rearrangement uses TRBV27 and TRBJ2-1, with TRBD2 matching over 10 bases. V was clipped by 2 bases and J by 9 bases; unmatched bases: 10. CDR3 length equals 16 residues. Germline V CDR1 and CDR2: MNHEY, SMNVEV (reference sequence). The CDR3 region has the DNA TGTGCCAGCAGTTTAGGGTCTAAGCTAGCGGGAGTTGAGCAGTTCTTC. Translating it yields CASSLGSKLAGVEQFF.

With regard to this clonotype: A much larger clone is a single base away; this may be a read error. The chain employs TRBV10-2 and TRBJ2-7; D not certain. The CDR3 length is 15 residues. With 3 bases removed from V and 10 bases from J, the gap between germline ends came to 22 bases. Looked up from germline, CDR1 is WSHSY and CDR2 is SAAADI. Here the CDR3 DNA reads TGCGCCAGCAGTGAAGTCGGCTTGACCGATCCCCCCCAGTACTTC. It specifies CASSEVGLTDPPQYF.